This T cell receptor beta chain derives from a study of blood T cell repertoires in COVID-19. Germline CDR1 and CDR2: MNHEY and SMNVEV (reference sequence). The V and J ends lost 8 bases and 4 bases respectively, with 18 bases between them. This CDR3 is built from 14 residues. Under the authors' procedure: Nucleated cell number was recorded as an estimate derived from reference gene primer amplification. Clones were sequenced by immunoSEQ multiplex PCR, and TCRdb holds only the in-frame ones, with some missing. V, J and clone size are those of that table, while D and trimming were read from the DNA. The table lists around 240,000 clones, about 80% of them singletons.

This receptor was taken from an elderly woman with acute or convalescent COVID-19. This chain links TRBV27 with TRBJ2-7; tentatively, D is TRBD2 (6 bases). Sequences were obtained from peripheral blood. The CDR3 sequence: CASALPGSLYEQYF. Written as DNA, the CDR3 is TGTGCCAGCGCCCTTCCCGGGAGCCTTTACGAGCAGTACTTC.